The 31 T cell receptor beta chains below come from one sample, sequenced in a study of CD8 T cells in Susac syndrome (dated by TCRdb to between 2017 and 2020). Libraries came from the immunoSEQ multiplex PCR assay. RNA was extracted with the RNeasy kit and 0.5 to 1 ug was reverse transcribed using random hexamers. TCRdb redid the processing of the public reads, applying fastp at Q25 and MiXCR, and retained in-frame beta chains. CDR3 protein sequences are deduplicated, and each keeps its most common genes and DNA. The sample includes about 300,000 distinct CDR3 sequences, with about nine tenths observed a single time. The ten most abundant clones make up approximately 0.18% of the sample. Sample: CD8+ T cells from PBMCs. The receptors stem from a human donor with multiple sclerosis.

This clonotype was detected only a few times. This rearrangement joins TRBV2 to TRBJ1-3; D is undetermined. Trimming removed 4 bases at V and 3 bases at J, with 10 bases between. Germline-derived CDR1 and CDR2 are SNHLY and FYNNEI. The CDR3 totals 14 residues. In nucleotides, the CDR3 is TGTGCCAGCAGTGGAGCCAATAGTGGAAACACCATATATTTT. Residues: CASSGANSGNTIYF.

The chain links TRBV20-1 to TRBJ1-5; D possibly corresponds to TRBD1 (5 bases). Trimming took 3 bases from V and 4 from J, leaving 13 bases between them. The CDR3 runs 14 residues. Germline CDR1 reads DFQATT; CDR2 reads SNEGSKA (reference sequence). CDR3 in DNA: TGCAGTGCTAGTATGTCGGCAGGGAATCAGCCCCAGCATTTT. It encodes CSASMSAGNQPQHF.

This chain joins TRBV6-4 and TRBJ2-1; TRBD2 matches 12 bases. Trimming took 5 bases from V and 5 from J; bases not matched to a gene: 4. The germline CDR1 and CDR2 sequences are MRHNA and SNTAGT. This CDR3 contains 15 residues. The CDR3 DNA sequence: TGTGCCAGCAGTCCGACTAGCGGGAGCGACAATGAGCAGTTCTTC. Residues: CASSPTSGSDNEQFF.

This chain connects TRBV19 to TRBJ2-1; D may be TRBD2 (5 bases). From germline, CDR1 is LNHDA and CDR2 SQIVND (reference sequence). The CDR3 runs 15 residues. The V and J ends lost 2 bases and 1 base respectively, with 9 bases between them. The CDR3 sequence is CASSITSKSYNEQFF. The CDR3 coding sequence is TGTGCCAGTAGTATAACTAGTAAGTCCTACAATGAGCAGTTCTTC. Supplemented by reference TRBV19 and TRBJ2-1, the full variable domain reads DGGITQSPKYLFRKEGQNVTLSCEQNLNHDAMYWYRQDPGQGLRLIYYSQIVNDFQKGDIAEGYSVSREKKESFPLTVTSAQKNPTAFYLCASSITSKSYNEQFFGPGTRLTVL.

The chain joins TRBV13 to TRBJ1-6; no firm D call. Trimming stripped 0 bases from V and 12 bases from J, with 6 bases between. CDR3 length: 12 amino acids. The germline gives CDR1 PRHDT, CDR2 FYEKMQ (reference sequence). The CDR3 sequence is CASSLGGQPLHF. The CDR3 nucleotides read TGTGCCAGCAGCTTAGGAGGGCAACCCCTCCACTTT.

This chain uses TRBV19 with TRBJ2-7; TRBD1 or TRBD2 may be the D gene (6 bases each). The CDR3 extends over 16 amino acids. V gave up 4 bases and J gave up 2 bases, with 18 bases separating them. Looked up from germline, CDR1 is LNHDA and CDR2 is SQIVND (reference sequence). This CDR3 reads CASSKIWGARAYEQYF. The DNA for the CDR3 is TGTGCCAGTAGTAAAATCTGGGGGGCTAGAGCCTACGAGCAGTACTTC.

This clonotype was observed a single time. The CDR3 DNA reads as TGTGCCACCAGCAGAGTGGGGGGAGGGGCTGGGGCCAACGTCCTGACTTTC. Translated, it gives CATSRVGGGAGANVLTF. This chain connects TRBV15 to TRBJ2-6; 7 bases are shared with TRBD2. Germline V gene sequence: CDR1 LNHNV, CDR2 YYDKDF (reference sequence). V lost 1 base to trimming and J lost 2 bases; unmatched junction nucleotides: 5. This CDR3 spans 17 amino acids.

The CDR3 DNA sequence: TGTGCCAGCAGCCCCGTGGACAGTTCTAATGAAAAACTGTTTTTT. It codes for CASSPVDSSNEKLFF. The chain recombines TRBV7-6 with TRBJ1-4; TRBD1 is a possible D gene (6 bases). Germline lookup yields CDR1 SGHVS and CDR2 FNYEAQ. There are 15 residues in the CDR3. The V and J ends lost 5 bases and 3 bases respectively, with 13 bases between them.

The genes are TRBV20-1 and TRBJ2-1; 11 positions agree with TRBD2. The CDR3 sequence is 14 residues long. Trimming cost V 4 bases and J 7 bases; bases outside gene matches: 6. Germline V gives CDR1 DFQATT, CDR2 SNEGSKA (reference sequence). This chain's CDR3 is CSAIAGGKRNEQFF. The CDR3 DNA follows: TGCAGTGCTATAGCGGGGGGGAAGAGAAATGAGCAGTTCTTC.

The chain recombines TRBV27 with TRBJ2-3; D call uncertain. Trimming cost V 7 bases and J 4 bases, with 12 bases left between them. The CDR3 has 13 amino acids. Germline assignment: CDR1 MNHEY and CDR2 SMNVEV (reference sequence). In DNA, the CDR3 is TGTGCCAGCACTTCGGGTGCATCAGATACGCAGTATTTT. It is translated as CASTSGASDTQYF.

In its sample, this clonotype was seen a few times. The V and J genes are TRBV12-3 or TRBV12-4 and TRBJ2-6; 8 bases align to TRBD2. V was clipped by 5 bases and J by 0 bases; unmatched bases: 9. The CDR3 length is 18 residues. CDR3 loop: CASSPAGRGGSGANVLTF. The CDR3 nucleotides read TGTGCCAGCAGTCCTGCCGGGAGGGGGGGCTCTGGGGCCAACGTCCTGACTTTC.

This chain links TRBV19 with TRBJ2-1; TRBD1 matches 8 bases. The CDR3 covers 15 residues. Germline V CDR1 and CDR2: LNHDA, SQIVND (reference sequence). The V and J ends lost 3 bases and 6 bases, in that order; junction bases with no gene match: 7. CDR3 loop: CASSMASRGLNEQFF. DNA of the CDR3: TGTGCCAGTAGTATGGCTTCCAGGGGGCTCAATGAGCAGTTCTTC.

This chain joins TRBV28 and TRBJ2-3; D gene ambiguous. Per germline, CDR1 MDHEN and CDR2 SYDVKM. Trimming removed 4 bases at V and 3 bases at J, with 17 bases between. CDR3 length: 16 amino acids. The CDR3 DNA reads TGTGCCAGCAGTTCCCTACCGAAGCCTCCTACAGATACGCAGTATTTT. Translated, it gives CASSSLPKPPTDTQYF.

This clonotype occurred once. V usage is TRBV6-2 or TRBV6-3 and J usage is TRBJ2-4; 13 bases are shared with TRBD2. This CDR3 region has 20 residues. Germline CDR1 is MNHEY and CDR2 is SVGEGT. The J segment lost 0 bases and the V segment lost 2 bases, leaving 10 bases of the junction unmatched. The chain's CDR3 is CASSYLPGTSGVLAKNIQYF. In DNA, the CDR3 is TGTGCCAGCAGTTACCTCCCCGGGACTAGCGGGGTACTAGCCAAAAACATTCAGTACTTC.

The V call is TRBV19, the J call TRBJ2-2; D gene uncertain. V lost 8 bases, J lost 1 base, and 5 bases lay in between. The CDR3 consists of 12 residues. The germline gives CDR1 LNHDA, CDR2 SQIVND (reference sequence). CDR3 nucleotide sequence: TGTGCCAGTCGGAGGAACACCGGGGAGCTGTTTTTT. Its protein product is CASRRNTGELFF.

In its sample, this clonotype was seen once. J is TRBJ1-1 and V is TRBV15; a weak D match, TRBD1 (5 bases). Trimming removed 6 bases from V and 0 bases from J, with 23 bases in between. From germline, CDR1 is LNHNV and CDR2 YYDKDF (reference sequence). The CDR3 is 18 residues long. CDR3 nucleotide sequence: TGTGCCACCAGGGACCGGCGGGGAGCGGGGGGACTGAACACTGAAGCTTTCTTT. It specifies CATRDRRGAGGLNTEAFF.

The chain uses TRBV4-1 and TRBJ1-3, with D possibly TRBD1 on 5 matching bases. The length of the CDR3 is 16 residues. CDR1 and CDR2 from the germline V gene are MGHRA and YSYEKL. V was clipped by 4 bases and J by 1 base, with 14 bases between them. Here the CDR3 DNA reads TGCGCCAGCAGCCCGACCCTCGACAGTTCTGGAAACACCATATATTTT. Protein: CASSPTLDSSGNTIYF.

The chain uses TRBV3-1 and TRBJ2-1; possible D gene TRBD1, 5 bases. From germline, CDR1 is LGHDT and CDR2 YNNKEL (reference sequence). The ends were cut back, 4 bases at V and 2 bases at J, with 12 bases in the middle. The length of the CDR3 is 15 residues. The CDR3: CASSRPGLPYNEQFF. Written as DNA, the CDR3 is TGTGCCAGCAGCCGCCCAGGGTTACCCTACAATGAGCAGTTCTTC.

The CDR3 here is CASSQGGGLYEQYF. In DNA, the CDR3 is TGCGCCAGCAGCCAAGGCGGGGGGCTCTACGAGCAGTACTTC. This chain joins TRBV4-3 and TRBJ2-7, with TRBD2 identical over 8 bases. Germline V gene data show CDR1 as LGHNA and CDR2 as YSLEER. Trimming removed 1 base from V and 3 bases from J; junction bases left unmatched: 2. The CDR3 extends over 14 amino acids.

The DNA of the CDR3 is TGCGCCAGCACCGGATCGGCGAGCTCCTACAATGAGCAGTTCTTC. Amino acid sequence: CASTGSASSYNEQFF. The rearrangement uses TRBV5-1 and TRBJ2-1; D ambiguous. This CDR3 is built from 15 residues. V dropped 6 bases and J dropped 0 bases, with 13 bases sitting between them. The germline gives CDR1 SGHRS, CDR2 YFSETQ. Together with reference TRBV5-1 and TRBJ2-1, the CDR3 gives the full variable domain: KAGVTQTPRYLIKTRGQQVTLSCSPISGHRSVSWYQQTPGQGLQFLFEYFSETQRNKGNFPGRFSGRQFSNSRSEMNVSTLELGDSALYLCASTGSASSYNEQFFGPGTRLTVL.

The chain has TRBV9 and TRBJ2-3; TRBD1 agrees at 11 bases. The CDR3 sequence is 15 residues long. The germline V gene encodes CDR1 SGDLS and CDR2 YYNGEE. V was clipped by 3 bases and J by 8 bases; unmatched bases: 8. The CDR3 is CASSGSGTGGGTQYF. In nucleotides, the CDR3 is TGTGCCAGCAGCGGCTCCGGGACAGGGGGAGGTACGCAGTATTTT. Variable domain in full (rest from reference TRBV9 and TRBJ2-3): DSGVTQTPKHLITATGQRVTLRCSPRSGDLSVYWYQQSLDQGLQFLIQYYNGEERAKGNILERFSAQQFPDLHSELNLSSLELGDSALYFCASSGSGTGGGTQYFGPGTRLTVL.

This clonotype was seen a few times. This sequence joins TRBV6-5 and TRBJ2-2; D is undetermined. The length of the CDR3 is 13 residues. V was shortened by 2 bases and J by 0 bases, with 1 base between the two germline ends. Germline V gene data show CDR1 as MNHEY and CDR2 as SVGAGI. The DNA for the CDR3 is TGTGCCAGCAGTTACCCGAACACCGGGGAGCTGTTTTTT. It is translated as CASSYPNTGELFF.

This clonotype was recorded once. This chain joins TRBV7-9 and TRBJ2-1; tentatively, D is TRBD1 (5 bases). This CDR3 is 12 amino acids long. The V gene lost 5 bases and the J gene lost 7 bases, with 9 bases spanning the gap. Germline CDR1 is SEHNR and CDR2 is FQNEAQ (reference sequence). CDR3 sequence reads: CASSPGINEQFF. The CDR3, as DNA: TGTGCCAGCAGCCCAGGGATTAATGAGCAGTTCTTC. Together with reference TRBV7-9 and TRBJ2-1, the CDR3 gives the full variable domain: DTGVSQNPRHKITKRGQNVTFRCDPISEHNRLYWYRQTLGQGPEFLTYFQNEAQLEKSRLLSDRFSAERPKGSFSTLEIQRTEQGDSAMYLCASSPGINEQFFGPGTRLTVL.

This sequence joins TRBV29-1 and TRBJ1-3; D unclear. The germline V and J ends were trimmed by 0 bases and 0 bases, with 3 bases remaining between them. Germline lookup yields CDR1 SQVTM and CDR2 ANQGSEA. This CDR3 contains 13 residues. CDR3 protein: CSVEDSSGNTIYF. As DNA, the CDR3 is TGCAGCGTTGAAGACAGCTCTGGAAACACCATATATTTT.

V is TRBV25-1 and J is TRBJ1-2; no definite D call. Germline loops: CDR1 MGHDK, CDR2 SYGVNS. The CDR3 spans 14 residues. The ends were cut back, 4 bases at V and 2 bases at J, with 11 bases in the middle. CDR3 nucleotide sequence: TGTGCCAGCAGTGGAATGGGGAGGAACTATGGCTACACCTTC. Its translation: CASSGMGRNYGYTF.

The chain uses TRBV19 and TRBJ2-3; D perhaps matches TRBD2 (5 bases). Deletions cut 3 bases from V and 1 base from J, with 8 bases between. Germline values: CDR1 LNHDA, CDR2 SQIVND (reference sequence). CDR3 length: 14 amino acids. The CDR3 is CASSIAGGTDTQYF. The DNA for the CDR3 is TGTGCCAGTAGTATTGCCGGGGGCACAGATACGCAGTATTTT.

The chain is built from TRBV9 and TRBJ1-1; 9 positions match TRBD1. The CDR3 spans 14 residues. V shed 3 bases, J shed 5 bases, and the junction held 5 bases outside the gene matches. Germline V gene data show CDR1 as SGDLS and CDR2 as YYNGEE. For the CDR3, the DNA is TGTGCCAGCAGCGCCCCGGGACAGGGAACTGAAGCTTTCTTT. This codes for CASSAPGQGTEAFF.

This clonotype was detected a few times. The J gene is TRBJ2-7, the V gene TRBV19; TRBD1 aligns across 9 bases. Germline CDR1 reads LNHDA; CDR2 reads SQIVND (reference sequence). CDR3 length: 14 residues. Losses at the gene ends were 5 bases for V and 4 bases for J; bases not matched to a gene: 6. The CDR3 reads CASSSRTGVYEQYF. CDR3 bases: TGTGCCAGTAGTTCTCGGACAGGGGTGTACGAGCAGTACTTC.

This chain connects TRBV10-2 to TRBJ1-1; a possible D gene is TRBD1 (5 bases). V was clipped by 4 bases and J by 5 bases, with 14 bases between them. The CDR3 has 14 residues. Per germline, CDR1 WSHSY and CDR2 SAAADI. CDR3 in amino acids: CASSVFRAQTEAFF. As DNA, the CDR3 is TGCGCCAGCAGTGTATTCAGGGCCCAAACTGAAGCTTTCTTT.

The chain joins TRBV15 to TRBJ1-1; D is unclear. This CDR3 has 14 amino acids. CDR1 is LNHNV and CDR2 is YYDKDF in the germline V gene (reference sequence). V lost 2 bases, J lost 4 bases, and 11 bases lay in between. CDR3 in DNA: TGTGCCACCAGCAGACCGTCGGAGAGCACTGAAGCTTTCTTT. This gives the protein CATSRPSESTEAFF.

This chain connects TRBV4-3 to TRBJ2-7; the D call may be TRBD1 or TRBD2 (6 bases each). Germline V gene sequence: CDR1 LGHNA, CDR2 YSLEER. The CDR3 length is 16 residues. Trimming removed 0 bases at V and 3 bases at J, with 15 bases between. For the CDR3, the DNA is TGCGCCAGCAGCCAAGAGCCGGGGGACAAGGACTACGAGCAGTACTTC. It is translated as CASSQEPGDKDYEQYF.